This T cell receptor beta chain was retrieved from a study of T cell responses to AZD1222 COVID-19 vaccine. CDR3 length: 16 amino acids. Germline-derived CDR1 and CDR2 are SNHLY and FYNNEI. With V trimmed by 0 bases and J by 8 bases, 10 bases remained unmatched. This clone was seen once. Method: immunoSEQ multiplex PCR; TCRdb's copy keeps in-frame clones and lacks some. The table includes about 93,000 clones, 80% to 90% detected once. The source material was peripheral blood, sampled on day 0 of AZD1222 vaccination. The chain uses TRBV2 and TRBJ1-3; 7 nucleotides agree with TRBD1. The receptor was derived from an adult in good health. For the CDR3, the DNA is TGTGCCAGCAGTGAAGCGGCGGCAGGGGGTCTGGACACCATATATTTT. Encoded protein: CASSEAAAGGLDTIYF. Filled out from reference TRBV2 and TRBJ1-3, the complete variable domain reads EPEVTQTPSHQVTQMGQEVILRCVPISNHLYFYWYRQILGQKVEFLVSFYNNEISEKSEIFDDQFSVERPDGSNFTLKIRSTKLEDSAMYFCASSEAAAGGLDTIYFGEGSWLTVV.